The next 30 T cell receptor beta chains were all read from a single sample in a study of cytomegalovirus exposure and HLA in healthy donors. The PCR used 60 Vbeta and 13 Jbeta primers. Clones were read by immunoSEQ multiplex PCR, and TCRdb kept only the in-frame ones, dropping some. Of over 120,000 clones detected, roughly 70% appear once; the ten largest clones hold around 7%. Sequenced input: PBMCs. The source of these receptors is a man younger than 40 in good health and CMV-seronegative.

The chain has TRBV27 and TRBJ1-1; no clear D gene. V shed 5 bases and J shed 8 bases, with 6 bases lying between them. CDR1 and CDR2 from the germline V gene are MNHEY and SMNVEV (reference sequence). The CDR3 runs to 10 residues. The DNA for the CDR3 is TGTGCCAGCAGTCCGACAGAAGCTTTCTTT. This codes for CASSPTEAFF.

This clone was picked up a small number of times. V and J are TRBV11-2 and TRBJ2-6, with TRBD2 as a possible D gene (5 bases). This CDR3 contains 15 residues. Germline loops: CDR1 SGHAT, CDR2 FQNNGV. The V end lost 5 bases, the J end lost 2 bases, and 10 bases lay between the germline ends. The CDR3 bases are TGTGCCAGCAGCCCACGGGGTCCTGGGGCCAACGTCCTGACTTTC. Protein product: CASSPRGPGANVLTF.

This clone came up once. This chain uses TRBV7-2 with TRBJ2-7; 7 bases match TRBD1. Germline V gene sequence: CDR1 SGHTA, CDR2 FQGNSA. The CDR3 runs to 15 residues. V trimming: 0 bases; J trimming: 1 base; junction bases outside the gene matches: 3. In DNA, the CDR3 is TGTGCCAGCAGCTTAGCCCAGGGGGAATCCTACGAGCAGTACTTC. Protein: CASSLAQGESYEQYF.

Worth noting for this clone: The junction departs from germline at one end; a sequencing error may be responsible. The rearrangement uses TRBV6-1 and TRBJ2-6, with D perhaps TRBD1 (5 bases). Germline CDR1 is MNHNS and CDR2 is SASEGT. The CDR3 covers 13 residues. The CDR3 loop reads CASSVSGANGLTF. The DNA for the CDR3 is TGTGCCAGCAGTGTCTCTGGGGCCAACGGCCTGACTTTC.

This clone has more than one count but fewer than ten. The rearrangement links TRBV7-2 to TRBJ2-3; 13 bases are a match to TRBD2. Germline CDR1 reads SGHTA; CDR2 reads FQGNSA. The junction had 8 bases not matched to a gene; V was cut back by 5 bases and J by 6 bases. The length of the CDR3 is 16 residues. The DNA for the CDR3 is TGTGCCAGCAGCCCCCGACTAGCGGGGGGCCCCGATACGCAGTATTTT. Translation: CASSPRLAGGPDTQYF.

For this clone: The junction does not match germline at one end; this may be a read error. The gene calls are TRBV29-1 and TRBJ2-5; weak D call: TRBD2 (6 bases). The CDR3 length is 12 residues. CDR1 is SQVTM, CDR2 ANQGSEA, per germline. The CDR3 loop reads CSVSGDQETQYF. The CDR3 DNA sequence: TGCAGCGTTTCGGGGGATCAGGAGACTCAGTACTTC.

As regards this clone: Mismatch with germline at one junction end may stem from a read error. The rearrangement joins TRBV28 to TRBJ1-1, with D unresolved. The germline V gene encodes CDR1 MDHEN and CDR2 SYDVKM. The CDR3 is made up of 11 amino acids. The CDR3: CATSQNTEAFF. The CDR3 DNA reads as TGTGCCACCAGTCAGAACACTGAAGCTTTCTTT.

The chain is built from TRBV28 and TRBJ2-7; 7 bases are shared with TRBD1. Germline CDR1 reads MDHEN; CDR2 reads SYDVKM. With 4 bases clipped from V and 1 base from J, the junction kept 4 bases outside the gene matches. The CDR3 sequence is 14 residues long. The CDR3 protein is CASSYDRASYEQYF. The CDR3 DNA sequence: TGTGCCAGCAGTTACGACAGGGCTTCCTACGAGCAGTACTTC.

This rearrangement joins TRBV30 to TRBJ2-3, with 8 positions matching TRBD2. The germline gives CDR1 GTSNPN, CDR2 SVGIG (reference sequence). This CDR3 is built from 17 residues. With 0 bases clipped from V and 4 bases from J, the junction kept 12 bases outside the gene matches. Here the CDR3 reads CAWSVAGGGRWSDTQYF. CDR3 DNA: TGTGCCTGGAGTGTCGCGGGAGGAGGGAGATGGTCAGATACGCAGTATTTT.

This chain links TRBV7-2 with TRBJ1-2; D is ambiguous. The length of the CDR3 is 15 residues. Trimming cost V 6 bases and J 0 bases, with 14 bases left between them. Germline CDR1 is SGHTA and CDR2 is FQGNSA. DNA of the CDR3: TGTGCCAGCAGAAAAGGACGGGGAGCTAACTATGGCTACACCTTC. Translation gives CASRKGRGANYGYTF.

The chain uses TRBV6-6 and TRBJ1-1; 11 bases are shared with TRBD1. The ends lost 6 bases at V and 4 bases at J; junction bases unmatched: 1. CDR1 is MNHNY and CDR2 is SVGAGI in the germline V gene (reference sequence). This CDR3 contains 13 residues. The CDR3 DNA sequence: TGTGCCAGCAGCGGGACAGGGGGCACTGAAGCTTTCTTT. The encoded protein is CASSGTGGTEAFF.

The CDR3, as DNA: TGTGCCAGTAGTTCCCGGACTAGCGGGTACACAGATACGCAGTATTTT. Residues: CASSSRTSGYTDTQYF. The chain employs TRBV19 and TRBJ2-3; TRBD2 matches at 11 bases. Germline values: CDR1 LNHDA, CDR2 SQIVND (reference sequence). The CDR3 is 16 residues long. V shed 5 bases and J 2 bases; nucleotides not matched to a gene: 6. The variable domain in full, with the rest retrieved from reference TRBV19 and TRBJ2-3, is DGGITQSPKYLFRKEGQNVTLSCEQNLNHDAMYWYRQDPGQGLRLIYYSQIVNDFQKGDIAEGYSVSREKKESFPLTVTSAQKNPTAFYLCASSSRTSGYTDTQYFGPGTRLTVL.

The genes are TRBV7-8 and TRBJ1-3; 7 nucleotides line up with TRBD1. The CDR3 consists of 16 residues. The junction had 8 bases not matched to a gene; V was cut back by 3 bases and J by 3 bases. Germline assignment: CDR1 SGHVS and CDR2 FQNEAQ. CDR3 loop: CASSFQPDRRGNTIYF. The CDR3, as DNA: TGTGCCAGCAGCTTCCAGCCGGACAGGCGTGGAAACACCATATATTTT. Supplemented by reference TRBV7-8 and TRBJ1-3, the full variable domain reads GAGVSQSPRYKVAKRGQDVALRCDPISGHVSLFWYQQALGQGPEFLTYFQNEAQLDKSGLPSDRFFAERPEGSVSTLKIQRTQQEDSAVYLCASSFQPDRRGNTIYFGEGSWLTVV.

J is TRBJ2-1 and V is TRBV6-6, with 9 bases matching TRBD1. The germline CDR1 and CDR2 sequences are MNHNY and SVGAGI (reference sequence). This CDR3 is 15 amino acids long. V dropped 10 bases and J dropped 6; count of bases not matched to a gene: 13. The CDR3 DNA is TGTGCCACTAATCTAGGGGCGACAGGGGGCAATGAGCAGTTCTTC. Translation gives CATNLGATGGNEQFF.

The chain has TRBV28 and TRBJ2-6; the D is unclear. V was pared by 6 bases and J by 2 bases, with 5 bases between. The CDR3 is made up of 13 amino acids. Germline V gene data show CDR1 as MDHEN and CDR2 as SYDVKM. CDR3 sequence (DNA): TGTGCCAGCAGCCTCCCTGGGGCCAACGTCCTGACTTTC. This codes for CASSLPGANVLTF. The whole variable domain, remainder taken from reference TRBV28 and TRBJ2-6, is DVKVTQSSRYLVKRTGEKVFLECVQDMDHENMFWYRQDPGLGLRLIYFSYDVKMKEKGDIPEGYSVSREKKERFSLILESASTNQTSMYLCASSLPGANVLTFGAGSRLTVL.

CDR3 nucleotides: TGTGCCAGCAGCCAAGTAGAACAGGGAAGCGGCTACACCTTC. This codes for CASSQVEQGSGYTF. The rearrangement links TRBV4-2 to TRBJ1-2; D possibly corresponds to TRBD1 (6 bases). Trimming shortened V by 1 base and J by 8 bases, and 14 bases separated the two germline ends. This CDR3 region has 14 residues. Germline V lookup: CDR1 LGHNA, CDR2 YNFKEQ.

The chain is built from TRBV6-5 and TRBJ1-6; 8 positions match TRBD1. The CDR3 consists of 15 residues. The germline CDR1 and CDR2 sequences are MNHEY and SVGAGI. The J segment lost 13 bases and the V segment lost 6 bases, leaving 14 bases of the junction unmatched. The CDR3: CASSNDRGSPNPLHF. CDR3 in DNA: TGTGCCAGCAGCAACGACAGGGGATCCCCTAACCCCCTCCACTTT.

The rearrangement uses TRBV28 and TRBJ1-5, with 12 bases identical to TRBD1. With V trimmed by 4 bases and J by 7 bases, 11 bases remained unmatched. The CDR3 length is 17 residues. CDR1 MDHEN and CDR2 SYDVKM come from the germline V gene. CDR3 DNA: TGTGCCAGCAGTTCGCCTGGGACAGGGGGCGGAAAGCAGCCCCAGCATTTT. As protein: CASSSPGTGGGKQPQHF.

The chain employs TRBV19 and TRBJ2-3; TRBD1 matches at 12 bases. The V gene's germline CDR1 is LNHDA and CDR2 SQIVND (reference sequence). The trim removed 3 bases at V and 6 bases at J, leaving 7 bases unmatched. The CDR3 sequence is 16 residues long. CDR3 sequence reads: CASSMIPGQGADTQYF. In nucleotides, the CDR3 is TGTGCCAGTAGTATGATACCGGGACAGGGGGCCGATACGCAGTATTTT.

This clone was seen a single time. The CDR3 DNA sequence: TGTGCCAGCTCACCACAGGGAGCTGGAAACACCATATATTTT. Its protein product is CASSPQGAGNTIYF. The chain couples TRBV18 to TRBJ1-3; D remains unclear. Germline V CDR1 and CDR2: KGHSH, LQKENI. The CDR3 runs 14 residues. V dropped 1 base and J dropped 2 bases, with 6 bases sitting between them.

This rearrangement joins TRBV5-4 to TRBJ2-1, with 9 bases lining up with TRBD2. V was pared by 1 base and J by 7 bases, with 6 bases of the junction left unmatched. Germline V gene lookup returns CDR1 SGHNT and CDR2 YYREEE (reference sequence). The CDR3 has 15 amino acids. The CDR3: CASSLISGSGNEQFF. The CDR3 DNA reads as TGTGCCAGCAGCTTGATTAGCGGGAGTGGGAATGAGCAGTTCTTC. The whole variable domain, filled in from reference TRBV5-4 and TRBJ2-1, reads ETGVTQSPTHLIKTRGQQVTLRCSSQSGHNTVSWYQQALGQGPQFIFQYYREEENGRGNFPPRFSGLQFPNYSSELNVNALELDDSALYLCASSLISGSGNEQFFGPGTRLTVL.

J is TRBJ1-4 and V is TRBV18; D is uncertain. Per the germline V gene, CDR1 is KGHSH and CDR2 is LQKENI. CDR3 length equals 14 residues. V lost 5 bases to trimming and J lost 0 bases, with 7 bases between them. This chain's CDR3 is CASSSTSTNEKLFF. DNA for the CDR3: TGTGCCAGCTCATCGACATCAACTAATGAAAAACTGTTTTTT.

This chain joins TRBV6-6 and TRBJ2-3; D is perhaps TRBD1 (5 bases). The CDR3 covers 14 residues. Germline CDR1 and CDR2: MNHNY and SVGAGI (reference sequence). The ends were cut back, 7 bases at V and 0 bases at J, with 11 bases in the middle. In nucleotides, the CDR3 is TGTGCCAGCACTAGACAGACTAGCACAGATACGCAGTATTTT. Its protein product is CASTRQTSTDTQYF.

The table lists this clone with a few counts. The V gene is TRBV7-9, the J gene TRBJ1-5; the D is unclear. The CDR3 runs to 12 residues. V was pared by 5 bases and J by 8 bases, with 10 bases between. From germline, CDR1 is SEHNR and CDR2 FQNEAQ (reference sequence). The CDR3 loop is CASSRAGEPQHF. CDR3 coding DNA: TGTGCCAGCAGCCGAGCGGGAGAGCCCCAGCATTTT.

CDR3: CASSLDPARATSYEQYF. DNA for the CDR3: TGTGCCAGCAGCTTAGACCCCGCGCGTGCTACCTCCTACGAGCAGTACTTC. The genes are TRBV7-2 and TRBJ2-7, with D unclear. Germline CDR1 and CDR2: SGHTA and FQGNSA. This CDR3 is built from 17 residues. Trimming stripped 1 base from V and 0 bases from J, with 16 bases between. Based on the CDR3 plus reference TRBV7-2 and TRBJ2-7, the full variable domain is GAGVSQSPSNKVTEKGKDVELRCDPISGHTALYWYRQSLGQGLEFLIYFQGNSAPDKSGLPSDRFSAERTGGSVSTLTIQRTQQEDSAVYLCASSLDPARATSYEQYFGPGTRLTVT.

The genes are TRBV9 and TRBJ2-1; the match to TRBD2 covers 8 bases. Germline values: CDR1 SGDLS, CDR2 YYNGEE. Germline trimming cut 0 bases from V and 9 bases from J; bases unmatched to any gene: 20. There are 19 residues in the CDR3. The DNA of the CDR3 is TGTGCCAGCAGCGTAGGACTCGATCTTACGGGAGGGTCAAACGGTGAGCAGTTCTTC. As protein: CASSVGLDLTGGSNGEQFF.

J is TRBJ1-1 and V is TRBV6-1, with TRBD1 as a possible D gene (6 bases). The germline gives CDR1 MNHNS, CDR2 SASEGT. The CDR3 consists of 13 residues. Trimming left V 7 bases short and J 1 base short, with 10 bases between. This chain's CDR3 is CASIKTGNTEAFF. Written as DNA, the CDR3 is TGTGCCAGCATTAAGACAGGGAACACTGAAGCTTTCTTT.

The chain employs TRBV11-3 and TRBJ2-1; 10 positions match TRBD2. V shed 4 bases, J shed 7 bases, and the junction held 7 bases outside the gene matches. In germline, CDR1 is SGHNT, CDR2 YENEEA. The CDR3 sequence is 15 residues long. CDR3 sequence reads: CASSYSGGRGNEQFF. DNA for the CDR3: TGTGCCAGCAGCTATAGCGGGGGGCGGGGTAATGAGCAGTTCTTC. The entire variable domain, with the rest obtained from reference TRBV11-3 and TRBJ2-1, is as follows: EAGVVQSPRYKIIEKKQPVAFWCNPISGHNTLYWYLQNLGQGPELLIRYENEEAVDDSQLPKDRFSAERLKGVDSTLKIQPAELGDSAVYLCASSYSGGRGNEQFFGPGTRLTVL.

This chain uses TRBV28 with TRBJ1-5, with 9 bases that match TRBD1. V was clipped by 2 bases and J by 6 bases; unmatched bases: 5. Per germline, CDR1 MDHEN and CDR2 SYDVKM. CDR3 length: 15 amino acids. CDR3 loop: CASSLQQGATQPQHF. The CDR3 DNA reads as TGTGCCAGCAGTTTACAACAGGGGGCCACTCAGCCCCAGCATTTT.

J is TRBJ2-1 and V is TRBV7-2; 7 nucleotides match TRBD2. Per germline, CDR1 SGHTA and CDR2 FQGNSA. The CDR3 spans 15 residues. The junction had 4 bases not matched to a gene; V was cut back by 5 bases and J by 0 bases. Written as DNA, the CDR3 is TGTGCCAGCAGCCTCGGGGGGACCTCCTACAATGAGCAGTTCTTC. Amino acid sequence: CASSLGGTSYNEQFF.